The present T cell receptor beta chain was sequenced within a study of a mutant IDH1 vaccine in newly diagnosed glioma. Specified time point: week 5, during vaccination. Alongside topical imiquimod, each dose of vaccine comprised 300 ug of mutant IDH1 20-mer peptide. Here immunoSEQ multiplex PCR was the method, and the copy in TCRdb shows in-frame clones only, minus some. This sample has under 95,000 clones, with roughly 91% found just once. As regards this clone: Its antigen is currently unknown.

The source of this sequence is a woman between 50 and 59 years old with glioma. The material was PBMCs, obtained from a glioma patient whose treatment included an IDH1 peptide vaccine.

Written as DNA, the CDR3 is TGTGCCATCCCACAGGGGGAGTCCTACAATGAGCAGTTCTTC. It is translated as CAIPQGESYNEQFF. The V gene is TRBV19, the J gene TRBJ2-1; TRBD1 aligns across 8 bases. The CDR3 contains 14 residues. The trim removed 10 bases at V and 1 base at J, leaving 6 bases unmatched. Germline CDR1 is LNHDA and CDR2 is SQIVND (reference sequence).